This T cell receptor (beta chain) was sequenced during a study of blood T cells in healthy people across ages. Study context: Per two T cells, template switching captured roughly one barcoded beta molecule.

Notes on the study in general: Donor CMV status was unknown, possibly confounding expanded clonotype changes.

This clonotype was counted only a few times. No antigen is known for it. Germline values: CDR1 SQVTM, CDR2 ANQGSEA. The ends were cut back, 7 bases at V and 0 bases at J, with 13 bases in the middle. The CDR3 covers 14 residues. The authors ran a second PCR of about 7 to 11 cycles using a sample-barcoded 5' primer and a J-beta primer mix. Each CDR3 protein gets one entry after TCRdb re-called the 5' RACE reads with MiXCR. The sample carries 450,000 to 700,000 distinct CDR3 sequences, 25% to 30% recorded once. Sequenced: blood. This clonotype originated in a woman aged 70 to 79 in good health. The chain recombines TRBV29-1 with TRBJ1-3; tentative D call: TRBD1 (5 bases). CDR3 region: CSAGTPNSGNTIYF. CDR3 bases: TGCAGCGCCGGGACTCCCAACTCTGGAAACACCATATATTTT.